This T cell receptor beta chain was recovered during a study of blood T cell repertoires in COVID-19. Looking at the study overall: Samples representing acute and convalescent COVID-19 were sourced from the United States, Italy and Spain.

Per the original data handling: For nucleated cells, counts were estimated from reference gene primer amplification. Here immunoSEQ multiplex PCR was the method, and the copy in TCRdb shows in-frame clones only, minus some. V and J calls and clone size follow that table, whereas D and trimming were derived from the DNA. The sample yields around 72,000 clones, less than 90% seen once. This clone was picked up one time. The V gene's germline CDR1 is MDHEN and CDR2 SYDVKM. The CDR3 contains 15 residues. The V end was cut by 5 bases, the J end by 8 bases, with 19 bases between. The chain is built from TRBV28 and TRBJ2-1; D possibly corresponds to TRBD2 (6 bases). Sequencing used peripheral blood. The receptor was derived from a woman aged 80 or older with acute or convalescent COVID-19. CDR3 sequence reads: CASSLPLTSSDEQFF. CDR3 nucleotides: TGTGCCAGCAGTCTGCCGCTGACTAGTTCGGATGAGCAGTTCTTC.